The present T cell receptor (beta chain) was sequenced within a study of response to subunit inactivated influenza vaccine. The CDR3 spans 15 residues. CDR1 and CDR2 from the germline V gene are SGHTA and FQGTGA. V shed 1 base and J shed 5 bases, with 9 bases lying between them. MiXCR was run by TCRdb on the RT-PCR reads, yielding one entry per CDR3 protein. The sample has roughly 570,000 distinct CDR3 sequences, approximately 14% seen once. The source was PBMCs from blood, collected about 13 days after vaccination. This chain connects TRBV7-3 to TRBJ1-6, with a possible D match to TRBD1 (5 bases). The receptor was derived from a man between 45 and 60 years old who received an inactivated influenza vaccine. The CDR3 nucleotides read TGTGCCAGCAGCTTAATGGGGGGGAATAATTCACCCCTCCACTTT. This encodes CASSLMGGNNSPLHF.